This T cell receptor (beta chain) emerged from a study of blood T cell repertoires in COVID-19. CDR3 length: 17 amino acids. In the authors' workflow: Reference gene primer amplification yielded estimated nucleated cell counts. Sequencing was performed with immunoSEQ multiplex PCR; in TCRdb, only in-frame clones are kept and a portion is missing. V and J calls and clone size are given by that table; D and trimming were obtained from the DNA. The data show 150,000 to 200,000 clones, around 89% seen once. The genes are TRBV21-1 and TRBJ2-7; the D segment call TRBD2 is taken from the table without a DNA check. TRBV21-1 is marked as a pseudogene. The source of this sequence is a human donor in a cohort sampled during active COVID-19. Sequencing was carried out using peripheral blood. CDR3 sequence: CASSRGGGGTSFHEQYF. The CDR3 nucleotides read TGTGCCAGCAGTAGGGGGGGAGGCGGGACTAGTTTCCACGAGCAGTACTTC.